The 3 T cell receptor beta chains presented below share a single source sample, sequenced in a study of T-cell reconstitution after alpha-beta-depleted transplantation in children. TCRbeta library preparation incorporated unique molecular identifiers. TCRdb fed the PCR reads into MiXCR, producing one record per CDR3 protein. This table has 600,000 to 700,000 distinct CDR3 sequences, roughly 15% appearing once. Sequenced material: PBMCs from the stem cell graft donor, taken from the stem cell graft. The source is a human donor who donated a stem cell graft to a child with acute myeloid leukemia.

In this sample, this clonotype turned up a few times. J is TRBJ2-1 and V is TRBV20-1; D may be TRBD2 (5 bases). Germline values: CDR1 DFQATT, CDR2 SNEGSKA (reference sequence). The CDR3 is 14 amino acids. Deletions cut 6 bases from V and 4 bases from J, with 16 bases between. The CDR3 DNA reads TGCAGTGCGGGCGAGGGTACCGTTTACAATGAGCAGTTCTTC. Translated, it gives CSAGEGTVYNEQFF.

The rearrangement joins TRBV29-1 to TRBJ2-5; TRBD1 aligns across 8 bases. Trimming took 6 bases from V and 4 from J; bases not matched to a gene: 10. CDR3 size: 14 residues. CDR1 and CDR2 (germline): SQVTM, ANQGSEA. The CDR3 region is CSVDLDRGPETQYF. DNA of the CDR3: TGCAGCGTGGACCTAGACAGGGGCCCAGAGACCCAGTACTTC.

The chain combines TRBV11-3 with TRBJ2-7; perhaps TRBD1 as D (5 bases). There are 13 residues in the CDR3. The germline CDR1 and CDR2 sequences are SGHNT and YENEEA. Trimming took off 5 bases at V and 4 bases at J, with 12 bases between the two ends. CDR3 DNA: TGTGCCAGCAGCCACCGGCGACAGTACGAGCAGTACTTC. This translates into CASSHRRQYEQYF.